The TCR beta chain described here comes from a study of molecular identifiers for immune sequencing clone quantification. Using a CD8+CD4-CCR7+CD45RA+ phenotype, naive CD8 T cells were sorted. One entry per CDR3 protein, called by TCRdb with MiXCR from the PCR reads. The sample includes roughly 100,000 distinct CDR3 sequences, less than 35% of them seen just once. On this clonotype: Its antigen is as yet unknown.

The CDR3 consists of 15 residues. Trimming removed 5 bases at V and 1 base at J, with 12 bases between. Per the germline V gene, CDR1 is LNHNV and CDR2 is YYDKDF (reference sequence). Findings and limits, study-wide: Spiked-in Jurkat TCR RNA corresponding to one cell was reported as detectable against around 1 million naive cells.

The receptor was derived from a human donor in good health. Some libraries in this study had Jurkat cell RNA spiked in. The chain joins TRBV15 to TRBJ1-5; D ambiguous. Sequencing was done on a sample of naive CD8+ T cells from blood, with Jurkat cell RNA spiked in. Subset denoted: FACS-sorted CD8+CD4-CCR7+CD45RA+ naive T cells. CDR3 loop: CATSAEGWSNQPQHF. Here the CDR3 DNA reads TGTGCCACCAGCGCGGAGGGTTGGAGCAATCAGCCCCAGCATTTT. The variable domain in full, with the rest retrieved from reference TRBV15 and TRBJ1-5, is DAMVIQNPRYQVTQFGKPVTLSCSQTLNHNVMYWYQQKSSQAPKLLFHYYDKDFNNEADTPDNFQSRRPNTSFCFLDIRSPGLGDTAMYLCATSAEGWSNQPQHFGDGTRLSIL.